This T cell receptor beta chain came from a study of T-cell reconstitution after alpha-beta-depleted transplantation in children. Preparation of the TCRbeta library used unique molecular identifiers. TCRdb re-analysed the PCR reads in MiXCR, keeping a single row per CDR3 protein. The sample holds about a million distinct CDR3 sequences, around 30% seen once. V lost 4 bases, J lost 9 bases, and 12 bases stayed unmatched. The CDR3 has 17 amino acids. Sequenced here: PBMCs, mostly from graft donor cells, sampled 360 days after TCRalphabeta/CD19-depleted stem cell transplant. The clonotype was recovered from a boy under two years old who had a stem cell transplant for SCID, so the T cells may come from the graft donor. The V and J genes are TRBV12-3 or TRBV12-4 and TRBJ2-1; 13 bases map to TRBD2. This CDR3 reads CASSSRLAGGLGGEQFF. CDR3 nucleotide sequence: TGTGCCAGCAGTTCACGACTAGCGGGGGGCCTCGGGGGTGAGCAGTTCTTC.